Sequencing of this T cell receptor (beta chain) was carried out in a study of T cell changes during pregnancy in multiple sclerosis. This clone was found once. Using immunoSEQ multiplex PCR, the repertoire was profiled, and TCRdb retains in-frame clones only, with some absent. The repertoire includes approximately 98,000 clones, 92% of them detected once, and approximately 2% sits in the top ten. With 4 bases removed from V and 8 bases from J, the gap between germline ends came to 14 bases. Germline V CDR1 and CDR2: SEHNR, FQNEAQ (reference sequence). The CDR3 has 13 residues. This specimen was peripheral blood, taken after pregnancy. The rearrangement links TRBV7-9 to TRBJ1-1, with a tentative D call TRBD1 (6 bases). This clonotype was sampled from a female donor in good health, enrolled as a control in a pregnancy study. CDR3 bases: TGTGCCAGCAGCTCGATAGTCGGGACAGAAGCTTTCTTT. Translation: CASSSIVGTEAFF.